The rows below give T cell receptor beta chains drawn from one sample of a study of blood T cells in healthy people across ages. TCRdb independently ran MiXCR on the 5' RACE reads; one entry per CDR3 protein. The data show approximately 830,000 distinct CDR3 sequences, around 68% seen once. Sequenced sample: blood. The receptors shown here come from a man younger than 45 in good health. Each CDR3 is given with its conserved first and last residue. D genes are given only for firm matches. The size field is filled for only some rows; it gives once, few, many or a size class.

-	-	16	TRBJ2-5	TRBV7-6	CASSLRGDYRRETQYF	TGTGCCAGCAGCTTGAGGGGGGATTACAGGCGAGAGACCCAGTACTTC
-	-	11	TRBJ1-2	TRBV29-1	CSSEAPSGYTF	TGCAGCTCCGAGGCCCCATCTGGCTACACCTTC
-	-	14	TRBJ1-1	TRBV9	CASSGHRDDTEAFF	TGTGCCAGCAGCGGTCACAGGGATGACACTGAAGCTTTCTTT
-	-	14	TRBJ2-7	TRBV12-3/TRBV12-4	CASSRDQISCEQYF	TGTGCCAGCAGTAGAGACCAAATCTCTTGCGAGCAGTACTTC
-	few	16	TRBJ1-2	TRBV3-1	CASSQDRRTLNYGYTF	TGTGCCAGCAGCCAAGATAGGAGAACACTTAACTATGGCTACACCTTC
TRBD1	-	15	TRBJ1-4	TRBV20-1	CSARAQRTGLEKLFF	TGCAGTGCTAGAGCCCAGAGGACAGGGCTCGAAAAACTGTTTTTT
TRBD1	-	15	TRBJ1-4	TRBV6-6	CASSSTTGTGEKLFF	TGTGCCAGCAGTTCCACCACTGGGACAGGTGAAAAACTGTTTTTT
TRBD1	-	16	TRBJ1-2	TRBV7-2	CASSLEGTGGSYGYTF	TGTGCCAGCAGCTTAGAGGGGACAGGGGGCAGCTATGGCTACACCTTC
TRBD2	-	16	TRBJ2-2	TRBV7-3	CASSLGLAGGTGELFF	TGTGCCAGCAGCTTGGGACTAGCGGGGGGGACCGGGGAGCTGTTTTTT
TRBD2	-	13	TRBJ2-1	TRBV4-3	CASSQVGGDEQFF	TGCGCCAGCAGCCAGGTTGGGGGGGATGAGCAGTTCTTC
-	-	14	TRBJ2-7	TRBV2	CASRGPRGGYEQYF	TGTGCCAGCAGGGGCCCACGGGGTGGCTACGAGCAGTACTTC
-	once	16	TRBJ1-4	TRBV4-3	CASSQGFEGSGEKLFF	TGCGCCAGCAGCCAAGGTTTTGAGGGGTCGGGTGAAAAACTGTTTTTT
-	-	16	TRBJ2-3	TRBV7-9	CASSLEARGLTDTQYF	TGTGCCAGCAGCTTAGAAGCTCGCGGACTAACAGATACGCAGTATTTT
-	-	12	TRBJ2-7	TRBV7-9	CASSLIPHEQYF	TGTGCCAGCAGCTTAATTCCCCACGAGCAGTACTTC
-	-	16	TRBJ1-5	TRBV4-2	CASSQVGLQSNQPQHF	TGTGCCAGCAGCCAAGTCGGACTCCAGAGCAATCAGCCCCAGCATTTT
TRBD1	few	15	TRBJ2-1	TRBV7-9	CASSARQGSYNEQFF	TGTGCCAGCAGCGCCCGACAGGGGTCCTACAATGAGCAGTTCTTC
-	-	14	TRBJ2-7	TRBV7-2	CASSPQIGGYEQYF	TGTGCCAGCAGCCCTCAGATCGGGGGTTACGAGCAGTACTTC
TRBD2	-	16	TRBJ2-1	TRBV9	CASSPVSGGLYNEQFF	TGTGCCAGCAGCCCGGTGAGCGGGGGGTTATACAATGAGCAGTTCTTC
TRBD2	-	15	TRBJ2-2	TRBV9	CASSPRTSVTGELFF	TGTGCCAGCAGCCCCCGGACTAGCGTCACCGGGGAGCTGTTTTTT
-	-	16	TRBJ2-7	TRBV12-5	CASGFHGQPANYEQYF	TGTGCTAGTGGTTTTCATGGACAGCCAGCAAACTACGAGCAGTACTTC
-	-	15	TRBJ2-1	TRBV7-2	CASSPRGTVYNEQFF	TGTGCCAGCAGCCCCCGCGGGACTGTCTACAATGAGCAGTTCTTC
TRBD1	few	16	TRBJ2-3	TRBV7-2	CASSLRQGRSTDTQYF	TGTGCCAGCAGCTTACGACAGGGGAGGAGCACAGATACGCAGTATTTT
TRBD2	few	16	TRBJ2-1	TRBV10-2	CASSELAGLADNEQFF	TGCGCCAGCAGTGAGTTAGCGGGACTAGCCGACAATGAGCAGTTCTTC
-	-	14	TRBJ1-2	TRBV2	CASRADSSNYGYTF	TGTGCCAGCCGAGCGGACTCTTCTAACTATGGCTACACCTTC
TRBD1	-	17	TRBJ1-5	TRBV28	CASSMRQGAVGNQPQHF	TGTGCCAGCAGTATGAGACAGGGGGCGGTTGGCAATCAGCCCCAGCATTTT
-	-	12	TRBJ2-3	TRBV15	CATSPGADTQYF	TGTGCCACCAGCCCGGGCGCAGATACGCAGTATTTT
TRBD1	-	13	TRBJ1-1	TRBV6-2/TRBV6-3	CATRTGGNTEAFF	TGTGCCACTCGGACAGGGGGGAACACTGAAGCTTTCTTT
TRBD1	-	15	TRBJ2-1	TRBV7-2	CAGSETGVGYNEQFF	TGTGCCGGCAGCGAGACAGGGGTAGGCTACAATGAGCAGTTCTTC
-	few	16	TRBJ2-2	TRBV6-5	CASSYFRTSNTGELFF	TGTGCCAGCAGTTACTTCAGGACATCCAACACCGGGGAGCTGTTTTTT
TRBD2	-	19	TRBJ2-1	TRBV9	CASSAGTSGGPISYNEQFF	TGTGCCAGCAGCGCCGGGACTAGCGGGGGCCCTATTTCCTACAATGAGCAGTTCTTC
-	-	13	TRBJ2-7	TRBV29-1	CSVEQDIPYEQYF	TGCAGCGTTGAACAGGACATTCCCTACGAGCAGTACTTC
TRBD1	few	15	TRBJ2-1	TRBV7-2	CASSLDRGLTWEQFF	TGTGCCAGCAGTTTGGACAGGGGATTGACTTGGGAGCAGTTCTTC
TRBD2	-	17	TRBJ2-2	TRBV10-3	CAISEGLAGGLAGELFF	TGTGCCATCAGTGAGGGACTAGCGGGGGGCCTGGCCGGGGAGCTGTTTTTT
TRBD1	-	15	TRBJ1-1	TRBV12-3/TRBV12-4	CASSSLLRDSTEAFF	TGTGCCAGCAGTTCCCTCCTAAGGGACAGCACTGAAGCTTTCTTT
-	-	14	TRBJ2-1	TRBV29-1	CSLSWGNRINEQFF	TGCAGCCTCTCGTGGGGGAATCGAATCAATGAGCAGTTCTTC
-	few	16	TRBJ2-1	TRBV15	CATKNMKGRSYNEQFF	TGTGCCACCAAGAATATGAAGGGAAGGTCCTACAATGAGCAGTTCTTC
-	-	15	TRBJ2-5	TRBV28	CASSLWGATGATQYF	TGTGCCAGCAGTTTATGGGGGGCAACTGGTGCCACCCAGTACTTC
-	few	14	TRBJ2-1	TRBV27	CASSLSSFYNEQFF	TGTGCCAGCAGTTTATCTAGCTTCTACAATGAGCAGTTCTTC
TRBD1	-	15	TRBJ2-5	TRBV20-1	CSATRGQGAWETQYF	TGCAGTGCTACTAGGGGACAGGGGGCATGGGAGACCCAGTACTTC
-	once	15	TRBJ2-7	TRBV29-1	CSVRPGPTRVYEQYF	TGCAGCGTGCGACCGGGACCCACTAGGGTATACGAGCAGTACTTC
TRBD2	-	14	TRBJ2-7	TRBV7-6	CASSAGGGTYEQYF	TGTGCCAGCAGCGCGGGGGGGGGCACCTACGAGCAGTACTTC
TRBD1	medium-sized	15	TRBJ1-4	TRBV9	CASSYSGQGGEKLFF	TGTGCCAGCAGTTACTCGGGACAGGGAGGCGAAAAACTGTTTTTT
-	-	13	TRBJ2-1	TRBV4-3	CASSVTFYNEQFF	TGCGCCAGCAGCGTGACGTTCTACAATGAGCAGTTCTTC
TRBD2	-	17	TRBJ2-5	TRBV20-1	CSARDLGSGGLGETQYF	TGCAGTGCTAGAGATCTGGGTAGCGGGGGATTGGGAGAGACCCAGTACTTC
-	once	16	TRBJ1-2	TRBV12-3/TRBV12-4	CASSPLGVHILYGYTF	TGTGCCAGCAGTCCTCTTGGGGTGCACATACTTTATGGCTACACCTTC
TRBD1	-	17	TRBJ1-6	TRBV2	CASSRLGQGAGNSPLHF	TGTGCCAGCAGTCGATTGGGACAGGGGGCGGGTAATTCACCCCTCCACTTT
-	-	11	TRBJ1-6	TRBV20-1	CSASGRPPLHF	TGCAGTGCTAGCGGACGTCCACCCCTCCACTTT
-	few	15	TRBJ2-3	TRBV12-3/TRBV12-4	CASSFGRGSTDTQYF	TGTGCCAGCAGTTTTGGGCGGGGTAGCACAGATACGCAGTATTTT
-	few	15	TRBJ2-1	TRBV5-1	CASSTVMGRQNEQFF	TGCGCCAGCAGCACCGTGATGGGGAGACAAAATGAGCAGTTCTTC
TRBD1	-	13	TRBJ1-2	TRBV2	CASMRTGEHGYTF	TGTGCCAGCATGAGGACAGGGGAGCATGGCTACACCTTC
-	-	14	TRBJ2-3	TRBV7-2	CASHRGQITDTQYF	TGTGCCAGCCACAGAGGGCAGATAACAGATACGCAGTATTTT
TRBD2	-	18	TRBJ2-3	TRBV4-3	CASSQESIAGEGTDTQYF	TGCGCCAGCAGCCAAGAGTCGATAGCGGGGGAGGGCACAGATACGCAGTATTTT
-	-	14	TRBJ2-5	TRBV7-2	CASSHPSAPGTQYF	TGTGCCAGCAGCCATCCCTCGGCCCCTGGGACCCAGTACTTC
TRBD2	many	15	TRBJ2-7	TRBV9	CASSPLAGGQSEQYF	TGTGCCAGCAGCCCCTTAGCGGGGGGGCAATCCGAGCAGTACTTC
-	-	16	TRBJ1-5	TRBV10-3	CAISGGRVGVNQPQHF	TGTGCCATCAGTGGGGGTAGGGTAGGGGTCAATCAGCCCCAGCATTTT
-	few	14	TRBJ1-1	TRBV28	CASSLADRIAEAFF	TGTGCCAGCAGTTTAGCCGATCGGATTGCTGAAGCTTTCTTT
TRBD2	-	14	TRBJ2-1	TRBV12-3/TRBV12-4	CASRKERGYNEQFF	TGTGCCAGCAGAAAAGAGCGGGGGTACAATGAGCAGTTCTTC